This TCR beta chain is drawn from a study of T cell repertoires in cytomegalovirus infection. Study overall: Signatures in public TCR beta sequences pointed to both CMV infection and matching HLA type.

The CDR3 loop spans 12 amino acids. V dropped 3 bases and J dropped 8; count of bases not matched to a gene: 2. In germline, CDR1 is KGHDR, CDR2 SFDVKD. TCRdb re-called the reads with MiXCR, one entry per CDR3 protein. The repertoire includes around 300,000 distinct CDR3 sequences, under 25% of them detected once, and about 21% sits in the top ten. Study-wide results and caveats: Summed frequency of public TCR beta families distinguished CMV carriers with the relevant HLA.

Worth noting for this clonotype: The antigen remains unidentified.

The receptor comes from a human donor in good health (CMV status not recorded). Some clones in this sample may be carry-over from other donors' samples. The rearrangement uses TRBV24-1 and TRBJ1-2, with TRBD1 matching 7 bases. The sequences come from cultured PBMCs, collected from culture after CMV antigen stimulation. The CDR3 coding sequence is TGTGCCACCAGTGATAGGACAGGCGGCTACACCTTC. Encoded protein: CATSDRTGGYTF.